The sequence of this T cell receptor beta chain was determined in a study of a mutant IDH1 vaccine in newly diagnosed glioma (dated by TCRdb to the early 2020s). General notes on the study: Across visits V03 through V10, patients got a total of eight vaccinations, given in weeks 1, 3, 5, 7, 11, 15, 19 and 23. In the chemotherapy-containing groups, vaccination started alongside temozolomide cycles, whereas in patients who had radiotherapy alone it started 4-6 weeks after radiotherapy. Before enrollment, patients had received standard therapy of radiotherapy alone, temozolomide alone, or radiochemotherapy with temozolomide; most received the combination. Of the approximately 34 patients who were treated, around 60% were male and roughly 40% were female, and the mean age was about 40 years. Longitudinal TCRB deep sequencing was performed for about two dozen treated patients wherever samples were available for exploratory analyses. Peripheral blood samples were drawn at six visits, namely V03 (baseline), V05, V07, V10, V12 and V13.

Summary of the overall study and its limitations: Pseudoprogression appeared unrelated to alterations in the top peripheral T cell clonotypes detected by TCRB sequencing. It was noted by the authors that analyses of patient blood samples could not be reproduced owing to sample limitations. Selection of PBMC samples for TCRB deep sequencing was based on availability. Immune responses induced by the vaccine were seen in more than 85% of patients across multiple MHC alleles.

To note about this clone: Its antigen specificity is not known. Per-base qualities were not stored, and no clone one base away is much larger.

Library preparation used the immunoSEQ multiplex PCR assay. Rearranged TCR beta chain sequences were amplified with the hsTCRB Kit following the manufacturer's protocol. An Illumina MiSeq was used to sequence the TCRB libraries. On the authors' methods: The kit vendor's proprietary platform handled demultiplexing, trimming and gene mapping. Held by TCRdb, this immuneACCESS table contains in-frame sequences only and omits some clones. Under half of the omission traces to an unresolved V gene where checked; the cause of the rest is unknown. V, J and clone size are those of that table, while D and trimming were read from the DNA. The sample contains 25,000 to 30,000 clones, roughly 84% of them found a single time. The ten largest clones take up about 7.2% of the sample. The sample's time point label is to be understood as: week 5, during vaccination. Each vaccine dose, consisting of 300 ug of a 20-mer mutant IDH1 peptide in Montanide, was administered subcutaneously with topical imiquimod. The donors had newly diagnosed IDH1-mutant astrocytomas of WHO grade 3 or 4 that showed loss of nuclear ATRX. The samples were drawn from NOA16, a multicentre, single-arm, open-label phase I trial in Germany that tested a mutant IDH1 peptide vaccine in humans for the first time. Genomic DNA for TCRB sequencing was extracted from EDTA blood using the DNeasy Blood and Tissue Kit.

Counted from cysteine to phenylalanine, this CDR3 has 14 amino acids. Just CDR3 DNA is preserved here, 42 bases in frame from base 1. The V and J ends are trimmed by 0 bases and 7 bases, leaving 12 bases between them. Taken from the germline V gene (reference sequence), the CDR1 and CDR2 loops are SGHKS and YYEKEE. The TCR originated in a man in his forties or fifties with glioma. Some clones in this sample may be carry-over from other donors' samples. Material: PBMCs, obtained from a glioma patient whose treatment included an IDH1 peptide vaccine. The chain joins TRBV5-5 to TRBJ2-3, and TRBD2 may be the D gene, going by 6 matching bases. The CDR3 corresponds to CASSLGSGTNTQYF. The sequenced DNA is TGTGCCAGCAGCTTGGGTAGCGGAACCAATACGCAGTATTTT.